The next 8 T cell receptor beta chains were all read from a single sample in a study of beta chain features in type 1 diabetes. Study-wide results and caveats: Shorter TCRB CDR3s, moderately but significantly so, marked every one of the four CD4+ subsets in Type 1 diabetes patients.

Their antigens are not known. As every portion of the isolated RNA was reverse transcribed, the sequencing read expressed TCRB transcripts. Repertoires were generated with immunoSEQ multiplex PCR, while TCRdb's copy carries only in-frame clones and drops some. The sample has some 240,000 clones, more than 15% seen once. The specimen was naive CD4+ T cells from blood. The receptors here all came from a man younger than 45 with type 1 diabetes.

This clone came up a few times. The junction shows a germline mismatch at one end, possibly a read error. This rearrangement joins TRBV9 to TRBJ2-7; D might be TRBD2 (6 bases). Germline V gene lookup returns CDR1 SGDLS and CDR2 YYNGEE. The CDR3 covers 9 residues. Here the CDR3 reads CFPEGEQYF. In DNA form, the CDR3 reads TGCTTCCCGGAGGGCGAGCAGTACTTC.

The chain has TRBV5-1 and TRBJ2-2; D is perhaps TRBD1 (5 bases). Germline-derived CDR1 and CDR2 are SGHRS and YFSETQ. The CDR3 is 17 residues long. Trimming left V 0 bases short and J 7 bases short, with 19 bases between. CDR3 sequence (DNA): TGCGCCAGCAGCTTGGGCGGCGGTGGCAGGGTAGGCGGGGAGCTGTTTTTT. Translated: CASSLGGGGRVGGELFF.

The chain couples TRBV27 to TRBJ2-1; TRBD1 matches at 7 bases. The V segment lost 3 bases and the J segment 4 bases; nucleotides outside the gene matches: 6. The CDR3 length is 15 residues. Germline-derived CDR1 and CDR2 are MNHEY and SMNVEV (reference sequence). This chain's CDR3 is CASSLGDRLYNEQFF. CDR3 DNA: TGTGCCAGCAGTTTGGGGGACAGATTATACAATGAGCAGTTCTTC.

CDR3 coding DNA: TGTGCCAGCAGCGTAGATCCCGGGATCCCTGGTTCGCAGTATTTT. This gives the protein CASSVDPGIPGSQYF. The chain has TRBV9 and TRBJ2-3; maybe TRBD2 (5 bases). The CDR3 is 15 amino acids. Trimming took 0 bases from V and 10 from J, leaving 18 bases between them. Germline V gives CDR1 SGDLS, CDR2 YYNGEE.

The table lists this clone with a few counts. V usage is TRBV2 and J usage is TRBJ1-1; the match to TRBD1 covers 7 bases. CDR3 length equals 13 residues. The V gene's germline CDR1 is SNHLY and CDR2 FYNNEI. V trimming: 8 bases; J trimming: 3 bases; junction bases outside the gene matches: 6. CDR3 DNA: TGTGCCAGCCTTATTACAGGGGACACTGAAGCTTTCTTT. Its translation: CASLITGDTEAFF.

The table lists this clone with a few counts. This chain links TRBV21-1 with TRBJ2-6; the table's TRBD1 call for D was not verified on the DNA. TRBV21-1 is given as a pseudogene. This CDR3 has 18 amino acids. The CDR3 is CASSKLAGHLSGANVLTF. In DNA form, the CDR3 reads TGTGCCAGCAGCAAATTGGCAGGACATCTCTCTGGGGCCAACGTCCTGACTTTC.

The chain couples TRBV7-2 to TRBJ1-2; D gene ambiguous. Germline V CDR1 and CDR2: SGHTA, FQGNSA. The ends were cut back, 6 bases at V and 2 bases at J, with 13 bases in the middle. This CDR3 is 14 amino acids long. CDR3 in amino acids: CASRPPGDNYGYTF. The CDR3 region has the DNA TGTGCCAGCAGGCCACCAGGAGACAACTATGGCTACACCTTC.

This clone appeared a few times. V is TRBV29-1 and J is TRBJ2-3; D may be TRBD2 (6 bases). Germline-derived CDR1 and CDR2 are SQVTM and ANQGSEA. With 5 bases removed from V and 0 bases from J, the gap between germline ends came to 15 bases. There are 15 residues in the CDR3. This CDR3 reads CSVRVLAASTDTQYF. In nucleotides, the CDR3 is TGCAGCGTTCGAGTACTAGCAGCAAGCACAGATACGCAGTATTTT.